This T cell receptor beta chain was sequenced in a study of CD8+ T cells in alopecia areata. Across the study: Each day, treated patients took oral tofacitinib twice, at 5 to 10 mg per dose. Tofacitinib exposure lasted 6 to 18 months, followed by 6 months off drug.

RNA was isolated and reverse transcribed to cDNA, the sequencing template. Some clones are missing from TCRdb's copy, which holds only in-frame ones; the method was immunoSEQ multiplex PCR. The sample has around 290,000 clones, roughly 50% seen once; the top ten hold about 1.8%. Treatment defined: oral pan-JAK inhibitor, 5-10 mg twice daily. This sequence originates from a human donor with alopecia areata. The sample here was CD4+ T cells sorted from blood, taken at week 24, from a patient treated with tofacitinib.

Written as DNA, the CDR3 is TGTGCCAGCAGCTTCCTCTCAGACAGGGACACCGGGGAGCTGTTTTTT. Its translation: CASSFLSDRDTGELFF. The chain links TRBV5-6 to TRBJ2-2; 7 nucleotides match TRBD1. This CDR3 comprises 16 residues. Germline CDR1 and CDR2: SGHDT and YYEEEE. With 2 bases clipped from V and 3 bases from J, the junction kept 7 bases outside the gene matches.